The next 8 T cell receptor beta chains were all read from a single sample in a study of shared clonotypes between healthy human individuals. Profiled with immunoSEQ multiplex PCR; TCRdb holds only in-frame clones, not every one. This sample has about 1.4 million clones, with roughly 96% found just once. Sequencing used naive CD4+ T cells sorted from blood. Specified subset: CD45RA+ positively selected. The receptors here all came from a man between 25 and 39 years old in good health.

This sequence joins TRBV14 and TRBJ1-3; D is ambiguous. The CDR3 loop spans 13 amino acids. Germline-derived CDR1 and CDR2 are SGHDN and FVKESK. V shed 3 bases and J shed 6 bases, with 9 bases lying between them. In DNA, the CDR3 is TGTGCCAGCAGCCACAATCAGCCAAACACCATATATTTT. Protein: CASSHNQPNTIYF.

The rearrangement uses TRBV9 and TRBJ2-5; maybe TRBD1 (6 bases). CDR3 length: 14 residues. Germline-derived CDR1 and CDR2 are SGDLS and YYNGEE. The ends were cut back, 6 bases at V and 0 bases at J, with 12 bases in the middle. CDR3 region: CASTLGTYQETQYF. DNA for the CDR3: TGTGCCAGCACTTTGGGGACATACCAAGAGACCCAGTACTTC. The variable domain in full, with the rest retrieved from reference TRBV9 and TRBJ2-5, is DSGVTQTPKHLITATGQRVTLRCSPRSGDLSVYWYQQSLDQGLQFLIQYYNGEERAKGNILERFSAQQFPDLHSELNLSSLELGDSALYFCASTLGTYQETQYFGPGTRLLVL.

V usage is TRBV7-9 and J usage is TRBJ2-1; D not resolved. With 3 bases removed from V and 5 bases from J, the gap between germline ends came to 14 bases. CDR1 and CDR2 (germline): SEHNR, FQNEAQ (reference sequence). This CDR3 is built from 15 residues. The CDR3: CASSFFGLHNNEQFF. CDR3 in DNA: TGTGCCAGCAGCTTCTTCGGTCTACATAACAATGAGCAGTTCTTC.

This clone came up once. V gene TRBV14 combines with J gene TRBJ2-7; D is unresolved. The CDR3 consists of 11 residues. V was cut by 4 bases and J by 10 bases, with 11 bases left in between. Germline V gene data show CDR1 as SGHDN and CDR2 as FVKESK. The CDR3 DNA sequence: TGTGCCAGCAGCCCCGGCCCGAAACAGTACTTC. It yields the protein CASSPGPKQYF.

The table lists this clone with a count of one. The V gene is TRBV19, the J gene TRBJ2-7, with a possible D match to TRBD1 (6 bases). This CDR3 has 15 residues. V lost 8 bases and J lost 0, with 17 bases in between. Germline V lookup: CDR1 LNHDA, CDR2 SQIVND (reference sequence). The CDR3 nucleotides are TGTGCCAGTCGAGGTGGGGGCAGAGCCTCCTACGAGCAGTACTTC. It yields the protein CASRGGGRASYEQYF. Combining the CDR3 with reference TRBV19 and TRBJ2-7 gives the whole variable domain DGGITQSPKYLFRKEGQNVTLSCEQNLNHDAMYWYRQDPGQGLRLIYYSQIVNDFQKGDIAEGYSVSREKKESFPLTVTSAQKNPTAFYLCASRGGGRASYEQYFGPGTRLTVT.

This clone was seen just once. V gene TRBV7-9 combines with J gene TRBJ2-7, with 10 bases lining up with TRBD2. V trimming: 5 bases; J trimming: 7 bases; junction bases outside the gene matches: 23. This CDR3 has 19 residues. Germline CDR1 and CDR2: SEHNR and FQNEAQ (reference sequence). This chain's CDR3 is CASSPHIKLAGQRGREQYF. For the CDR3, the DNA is TGTGCCAGCAGCCCGCATATCAAACTAGCGGGACAACGGGGGAGGGAGCAGTACTTC.

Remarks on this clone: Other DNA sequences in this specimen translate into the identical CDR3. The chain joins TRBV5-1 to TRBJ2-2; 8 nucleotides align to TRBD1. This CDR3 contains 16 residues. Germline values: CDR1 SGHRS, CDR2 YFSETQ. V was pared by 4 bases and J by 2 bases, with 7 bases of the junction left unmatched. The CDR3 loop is CASSAPGTGNTGELFF. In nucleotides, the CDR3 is TGCGCCAGCAGCGCTCCCGGGACAGGTAACACCGGGGAGCTGTTTTTT.

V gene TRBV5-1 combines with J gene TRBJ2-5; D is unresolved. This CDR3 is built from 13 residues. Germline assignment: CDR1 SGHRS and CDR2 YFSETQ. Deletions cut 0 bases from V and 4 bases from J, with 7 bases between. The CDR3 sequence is CASSLEAIETQYF. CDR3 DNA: TGCGCCAGCAGCTTGGAAGCCATAGAGACCCAGTACTTC.